This TCR beta chain appears in the sequencing data of a study of OX40 agonist ivuxolimab in advanced cancers. Study observations and caveats: In the 0.1 to 3.0 mg/kg range, CD4+ and CD8+ blood T cells had expanded clonally by week 6. There were, on average, more expanded clones in CD8+ T cells than in CD4+.

Data came from immunoSEQ multiplex PCR; TCRdb stores just in-frame clones and leaves some out. The data contain 90,000 or so clones, more than 85% of them seen just once; the ten biggest clones take up about 2.4%. Trimming took off 2 bases at V and 11 bases at J, with 19 bases between the two ends. This CDR3 has 15 residues. Germline values: CDR1 SGHTA, CDR2 FQGTGA. Worth noting for this clone: No antigen is known for it.

People who had autoimmune disease history or systemic immunosuppression were excluded. The TCR was taken from an adult with an advanced solid tumor such as melanoma, head and neck, liver or kidney cancer. This sample comprised CD4+ or CD8+ T cells sorted from blood, obtained in a trial of the OX40 agonist ivuxolimab. The chain combines TRBV7-3 with TRBJ2-1; TRBD1 or TRBD2 may be the D gene (5 bases each). CDR3 sequence: CASSLGTLGNLQQFF. The CDR3 DNA sequence: TGTGCCAGCAGCTTAGGGACGCTTGGAAACCTACAGCAGTTCTTC.